The entry below gives a single TCR beta chain sequence along with its context. Its antigen remains unidentified. This entry comes from a study of sequential checkpoint blockade in melanoma. The study, taken as a whole, reports: Mutational load did not correlate with tumor T-cell fraction or clonality.

Sample treatment: randomized to nivolumab then ipilimumab (arm A) or the reverse (arm B). TCRdb's table, derived via immunoSEQ multiplex PCR, lists solely in-frame clones and lacks some. The table includes approximately 37,000 clones, roughly 32% detected once. The input for sequencing was tumor tissue (inferred from file names), taken from a patient given nivolumab and ipilimumab in sequence. This TCR derives from a human donor with melanoma.

CDR3: CASSMSAASSYNEQFF. DNA for the CDR3: TGTGCCAGTAGTATGTCGGCCGCGAGCTCCTACAATGAGCAGTTCTTC. V gene TRBV19 combines with J gene TRBJ2-1; D not resolved. This CDR3 contains 16 residues. Per germline, CDR1 LNHDA and CDR2 SQIVND (reference sequence). Trimming took off 3 bases at V and 0 bases at J, with 12 bases between the two ends. Full variable domain (missing parts from reference TRBV19 and TRBJ2-1): DGGITQSPKYLFRKEGQNVTLSCEQNLNHDAMYWYRQDPGQGLRLIYYSQIVNDFQKGDIAEGYSVSREKKESFPLTVTSAQKNPTAFYLCASSMSAASSYNEQFFGPGTRLTVL.